This section outlines one T cell receptor beta chain sequence together with its context. Its antigen remains unknown. The sample belongs to a study of Ad26.COV2.S vaccination and SARS-CoV-2 variants. Study information: Among those in the COV1001 Ad26.COV2.S trial arm was the donor. Recipients of Ad26.COV2.S got it intramuscularly, once or twice 56 days apart.

Study-wide findings and caveats: In vaccinated individuals, spike-specific CD8+ and CD4+ T cell responses reportedly displayed substantial breadth.

Here immunoSEQ multiplex PCR was the method, and the copy in TCRdb shows in-frame clones only, minus some. Of hundreds of thousands of clones listed, roughly 89% are singletons. Treatment meaning: approximately 18 received Ad26.COV2.S at low or high dose, single or two shots; about 5 received placebo; per-sample allocation not given. Day 63 after the first injection of vaccine or placebo was the sampling time. CDR3 size: 11 residues. Trimming stripped 6 bases from V and 1 base from J, with 6 bases between. Germline loops: CDR1 SQVTM, CDR2 ANQGSEA. The gene calls are TRBV29-1 and TRBJ1-2; D uncertain. Source: peripheral blood, taken in a trial of Ad26.COV2.S vaccine versus placebo. The sequence was obtained from a person between 18 and 59 years old who received the Ad26.COV2.S COVID-19 vaccine or a placebo. The CDR3 loop is CSVYFNYGYTF. The DNA for the CDR3 is TGCAGCGTGTATTTTAACTATGGCTACACCTTC. Together with reference TRBV29-1 and TRBJ1-2, the CDR3 gives the full variable domain: SAVISQKPSRDICQRGTSLTIQCQVDSQVTMMFWYRQQPGQSLTLIATANQGSEATYESGFVIDKFPISRPNLTFSTLTVSNMSPEDSSIYLCSVYFNYGYTFGSGTRLTVV.